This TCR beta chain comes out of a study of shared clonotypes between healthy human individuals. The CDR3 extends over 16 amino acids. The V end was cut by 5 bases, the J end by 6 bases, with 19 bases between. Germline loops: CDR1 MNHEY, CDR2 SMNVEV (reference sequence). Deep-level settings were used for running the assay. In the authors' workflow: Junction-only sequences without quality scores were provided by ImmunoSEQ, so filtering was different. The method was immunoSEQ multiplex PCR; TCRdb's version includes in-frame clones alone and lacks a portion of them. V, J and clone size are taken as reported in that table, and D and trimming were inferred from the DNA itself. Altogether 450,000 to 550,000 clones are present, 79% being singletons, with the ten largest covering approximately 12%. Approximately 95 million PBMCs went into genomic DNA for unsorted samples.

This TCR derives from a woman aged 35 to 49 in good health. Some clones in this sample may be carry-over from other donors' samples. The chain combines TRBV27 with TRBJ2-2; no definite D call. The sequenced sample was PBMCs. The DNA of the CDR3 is TGTGCCAGCAGTCCGCCCCTCCTCCAGTCCTCCGGGGAGCTGTTTTTT. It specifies CASSPPLLQSSGELFF.